This T cell receptor beta chain was found in a study of OX40 agonist ivuxolimab in advanced cancers. Study observations and caveats: Patients with a partial response at 0.1-3.0 mg/kg had among the lowest clonal expansion.

Germline loops: CDR1 SNHLY, CDR2 FYNNEI. The CDR3 runs to 11 residues. V shed 7 bases and J shed 5 bases, with 9 bases lying between them. Sampled blood was obtained at baseline, cycle 4 day 1, and cycle 7 day 1. Of note for this clone: The antigen is undetermined.

Generated by immunoSEQ multiplex PCR, the TCRdb table keeps only in-frame clones and is missing some. This table has over 45,000 clones, approximately 85% appearing once. The sequence was collected from an adult with an advanced solid tumor such as melanoma, head and neck, liver or kidney cancer. This chain links TRBV2 with TRBJ2-7; D is uncertain. The sample in question was CD4+ or CD8+ T cells sorted from blood, obtained in a trial of the OX40 agonist ivuxolimab. CDR3 region: CASTSEDEQYF. CDR3 sequence (DNA): TGTGCCAGCACCAGCGAAGACGAGCAGTACTTC.